What follows are 9 T cell receptor beta chains derived from one specimen sequenced in a study of shared clonotypes between healthy human individuals. Some clones are missing from TCRdb's copy, which holds only in-frame ones; the method was immunoSEQ multiplex PCR. This sample has more than 500,000 clones, with around 96% found just once. The sequenced sample consisted of naive CD4+ T cells sorted from blood. Stated subset: CD45RA+ positively selected. Receptor source: a woman in her thirties in good health.

Notes on this clone: The sample contains more than one DNA sequence encoding this CDR3. This rearrangement joins TRBV7-9 to TRBJ2-5, with D possibly being TRBD2 (6 bases). CDR3 size: 14 residues. The germline V gene encodes CDR1 SEHNR and CDR2 FQNEAQ (reference sequence). V was pared by 0 bases and J by 5 bases, with 10 bases between. DNA of the CDR3: TGTGCCAGCAGCTTAGCGGGAGGTGGGGAGACCCAGTACTTC. Translation gives CASSLAGGGETQYF. The whole variable domain, remainder taken from reference TRBV7-9 and TRBJ2-5, is DTGVSQNPRHKITKRGQNVTFRCDPISEHNRLYWYRQTLGQGPEFLTYFQNEAQLEKSRLLSDRFSAERPKGSFSTLEIQRTEQGDSAMYLCASSLAGGGETQYFGPGTRLLVL.

This clone was observed once. V is TRBV15 and J is TRBJ2-4; possibly TRBD1 or TRBD2 for D (5 bases each). The germline V gene has CDR1 LNHNV and CDR2 YYDKDF (reference sequence). The CDR3 covers 14 residues. Trimming took off 6 bases at V and 2 bases at J, with 11 bases between the two ends. CDR3 DNA sequence: TGTGCCACCAGGGGACGGCTGCCCAAAAACATTCAGTACTTC. It yields the protein CATRGRLPKNIQYF. The variable domain in full, completed from reference TRBV15 and TRBJ2-4, reads DAMVIQNPRYQVTQFGKPVTLSCSQTLNHNVMYWYQQKSSQAPKLLFHYYDKDFNNEADTPDNFQSRRPNTSFCFLDIRSPGLGDTAMYLCATRGRLPKNIQYFGAGTRLSVL.

V and J are TRBV27 and TRBJ2-2; 8 bases align to TRBD2. The CDR3 loop spans 15 amino acids. V shed 10 bases, J shed 4 bases, and the junction held 11 bases outside the gene matches. Germline-derived CDR1 and CDR2 are MNHEY and SMNVEV (reference sequence). The CDR3 DNA reads as TGTGCCACCCGACTAAGCGGGAGAGGCACCGGGGAGCTGTTTTTT. Its translation: CATRLSGRGTGELFF.

This chain links TRBV18 with TRBJ2-1; no reliable D call. Germline CDR1 and CDR2: KGHSH and LQKENI. CDR3 size: 16 residues. Trimming pared 0 bases from V and 0 bases from J, leaving 9 bases between. CDR3 loop: CASSPPNSRSYNEQFF. CDR3 in DNA: TGTGCCAGCTCACCACCGAACTCCCGCTCCTACAATGAGCAGTTCTTC.

The chain has TRBV30 and TRBJ2-7; D possibly matches TRBD1 or TRBD2 (5 bases each). Germline V CDR1 and CDR2: GTSNPN, SVGIG (reference sequence). The V end lost 4 bases, the J end lost 5 bases, and 12 bases lay between the germline ends. The CDR3 has 12 amino acids. CDR3 protein: CAWNQGADEQYF. The CDR3 bases are TGTGCCTGGAATCAGGGAGCCGACGAGCAGTACTTC.

V is TRBV28 and J is TRBJ1-1; D not resolved. The ends were cut back, 5 bases at V and 3 bases at J, with 4 bases in the middle. The germline CDR1 and CDR2 sequences are MDHEN and SYDVKM. This CDR3 has 11 residues. The chain's CDR3 is CASSMYTEAFF. The DNA for the CDR3 is TGTGCCAGCAGTATGTACACTGAAGCTTTCTTT.

The chain is built from TRBV6-5 and TRBJ2-1; D ambiguous. Germline CDR1 and CDR2: MNHEY and SVGAGI. The CDR3 loop spans 15 amino acids. Between the trimmed V and J ends, which lost 2 bases and 8 bases, there was a span of 16 bases. CDR3 sequence: CASSYLGPPGDEQFF. In nucleotides, the CDR3 is TGTGCCAGCAGTTACCTCGGACCCCCTGGGGATGAGCAGTTCTTC.

CDR3: CASSDGIKGGNNYGYTF. Written as DNA, the CDR3 is TGCGCCAGCAGCGATGGGATAAAGGGAGGGAATAACTATGGCTACACCTTC. V gene TRBV5-1 combines with J gene TRBJ1-2; D gene unclear. The CDR3 is 17 residues long. Germline V gene data show CDR1 as SGHRS and CDR2 as YFSETQ. The V and J ends lost 4 bases and 1 base respectively, with 20 bases between them.

This clone was seen just once. This CDR3 is also generated by other DNA sequences in the sample. The chain uses TRBV6-5 and TRBJ2-1; D ambiguous. Germline-derived CDR1 and CDR2 are MNHEY and SVGAGI. There are 11 residues in the CDR3. Trimming left V 3 bases short and J 7 bases short, with 4 bases between. This CDR3 reads CASSYGNEQFF. CDR3 nucleotide sequence: TGTGCCAGCAGTTATGGGAATGAGCAGTTCTTC.